A single TCR beta chain is shown here with its context. The data derive from a study of blood T cell repertoires in COVID-19. Assay used: immunoSEQ multiplex PCR; TCRdb lists only in-frame clones, some missing. This table holds some 83,000 clones, approximately 90% found once. This CDR3 spans 16 amino acids. V was clipped by 4 bases and J by 2 bases; unmatched bases: 5. The germline gives CDR1 MGHRA, CDR2 YSYEKL. Sample: peripheral blood. The sequence was obtained from a man aged 50-60 years with acute or convalescent COVID-19. This rearrangement joins TRBV4-1 to TRBJ2-5, with 12 positions matching TRBD1. The CDR3 DNA reads as TGCGCCAGCAGCCGGGAGGGACAGGGGGCGCAAGAGACCCAGTACTTC. Its translation: CASSREGQGAQETQYF.